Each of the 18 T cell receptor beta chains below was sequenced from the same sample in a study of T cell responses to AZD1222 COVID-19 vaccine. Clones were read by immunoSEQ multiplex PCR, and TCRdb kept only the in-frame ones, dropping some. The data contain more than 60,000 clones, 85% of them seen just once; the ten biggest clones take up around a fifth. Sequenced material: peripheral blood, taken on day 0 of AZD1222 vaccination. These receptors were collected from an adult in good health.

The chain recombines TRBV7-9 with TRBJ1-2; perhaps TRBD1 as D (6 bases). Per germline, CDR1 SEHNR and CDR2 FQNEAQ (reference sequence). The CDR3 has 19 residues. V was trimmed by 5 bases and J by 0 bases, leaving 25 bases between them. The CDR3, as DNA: TGTGCCAGCAGCCCTGCGGGCGGGGGGCATGTCAGAACTAACTATGGCTACACCTTC. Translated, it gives CASSPAGGGHVRTNYGYTF.

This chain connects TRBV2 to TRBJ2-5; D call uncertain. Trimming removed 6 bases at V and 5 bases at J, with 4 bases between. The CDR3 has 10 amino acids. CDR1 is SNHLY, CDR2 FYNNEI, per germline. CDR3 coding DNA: TGTGCCAGCAGCAGGGAGACCCAGTACTTC. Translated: CASSRETQYF.

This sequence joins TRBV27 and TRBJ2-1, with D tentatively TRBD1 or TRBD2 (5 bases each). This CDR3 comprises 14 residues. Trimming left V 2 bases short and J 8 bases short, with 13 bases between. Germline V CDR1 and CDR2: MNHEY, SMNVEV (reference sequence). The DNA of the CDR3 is TGTGCCAGCAGTTTAGGGACGGCTTTTGATGAGCAGTTCTTC. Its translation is CASSLGTAFDEQFF.

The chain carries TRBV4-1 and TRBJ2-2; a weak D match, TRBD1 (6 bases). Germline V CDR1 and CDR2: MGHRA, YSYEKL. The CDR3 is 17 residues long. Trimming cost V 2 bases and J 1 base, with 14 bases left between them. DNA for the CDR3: TGCGCCAGCAGCCAACAGGGGCGTGGTTTGAACACCGGGGAGCTGTTTTTT. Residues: CASSQQGRGLNTGELFF.

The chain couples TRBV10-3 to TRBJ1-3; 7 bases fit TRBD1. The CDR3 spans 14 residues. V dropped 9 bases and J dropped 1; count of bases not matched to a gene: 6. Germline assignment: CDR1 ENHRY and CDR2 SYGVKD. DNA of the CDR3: TGTGCCATACGACAGGGCCAATCTGGAAACACCATATATTTT. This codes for CAIRQGQSGNTIYF.

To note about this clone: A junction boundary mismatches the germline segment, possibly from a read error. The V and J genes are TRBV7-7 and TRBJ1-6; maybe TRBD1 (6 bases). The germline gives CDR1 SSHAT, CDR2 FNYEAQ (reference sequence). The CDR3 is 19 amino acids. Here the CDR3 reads CASSLERDPGVPYNSPLHF. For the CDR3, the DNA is TGTGCTAGCAGCTTAGAAAGGGATCCAGGGGTCCCCTATAATTCACCCCTCCACTTT.

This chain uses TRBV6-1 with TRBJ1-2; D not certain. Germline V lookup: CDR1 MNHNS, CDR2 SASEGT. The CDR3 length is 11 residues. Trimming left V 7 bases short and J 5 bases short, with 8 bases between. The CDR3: CASKASYGYTF. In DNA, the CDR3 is TGTGCCAGCAAAGCGAGTTATGGCTACACCTTC.

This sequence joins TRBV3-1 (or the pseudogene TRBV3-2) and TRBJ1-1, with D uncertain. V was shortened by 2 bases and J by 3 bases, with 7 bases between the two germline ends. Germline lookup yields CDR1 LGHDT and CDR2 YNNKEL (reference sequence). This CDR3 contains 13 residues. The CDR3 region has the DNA TGTGCCAGCAGCCAAAGCCTGGACACTGAAGCTTTCTTT. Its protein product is CASSQSLDTEAFF.

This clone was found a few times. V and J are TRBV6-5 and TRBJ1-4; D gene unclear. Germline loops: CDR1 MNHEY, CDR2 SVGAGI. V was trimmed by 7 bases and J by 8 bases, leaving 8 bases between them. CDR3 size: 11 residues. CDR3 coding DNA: TGTGCCAGCATGCGTTCGGAAAAACTGTTTTTT. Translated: CASMRSEKLFF.

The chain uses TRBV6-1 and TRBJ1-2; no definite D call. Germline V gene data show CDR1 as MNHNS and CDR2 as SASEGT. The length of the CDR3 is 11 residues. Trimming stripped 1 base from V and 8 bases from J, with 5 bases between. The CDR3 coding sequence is TGTGCCAGCAGTGAAGATGGCGGCTACACCTTC. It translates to CASSEDGGYTF.

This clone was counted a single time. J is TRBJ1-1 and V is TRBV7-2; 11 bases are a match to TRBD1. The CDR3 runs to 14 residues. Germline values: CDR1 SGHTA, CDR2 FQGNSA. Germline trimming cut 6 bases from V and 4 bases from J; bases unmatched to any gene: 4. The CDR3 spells CASRPGTGGTEAFF. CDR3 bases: TGTGCCAGCAGACCCGGGACAGGGGGCACTGAAGCTTTCTTT.

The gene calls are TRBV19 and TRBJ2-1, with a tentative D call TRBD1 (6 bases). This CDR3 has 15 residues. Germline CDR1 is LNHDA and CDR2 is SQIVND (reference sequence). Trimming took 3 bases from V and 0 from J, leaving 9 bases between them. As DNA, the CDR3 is TGTGCCAGTAGTATCGACAGGAGCTCCTACAATGAGCAGTTCTTC. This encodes CASSIDRSSYNEQFF.

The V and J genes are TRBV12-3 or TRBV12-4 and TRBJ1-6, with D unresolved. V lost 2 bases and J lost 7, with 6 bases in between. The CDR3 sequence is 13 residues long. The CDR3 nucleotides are TGTGCCAGCAGTTTATTTACGAATTCACCCCTCCACTTT. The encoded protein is CASSLFTNSPLHF.

CDR3: CASSSGERSSRSQHF. The CDR3 DNA follows: TGTGCCAGCAGCTCCGGGGAGAGGTCAAGTAGGTCCCAGCATTTT. This chain uses TRBV5-8 with TRBJ1-5; no firm D call. Germline CDR1 reads SGHTS; CDR2 reads YDEGEE. The CDR3 consists of 15 residues. Trimming cost V 3 bases and J 11 bases, with 21 bases left between them.

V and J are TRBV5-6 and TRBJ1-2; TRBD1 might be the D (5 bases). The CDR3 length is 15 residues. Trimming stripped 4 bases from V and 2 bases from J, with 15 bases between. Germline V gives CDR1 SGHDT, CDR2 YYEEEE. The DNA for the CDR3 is TGTGCCAGCAGCACCCTTAGACAGAACAACTATGGCTACACCTTC. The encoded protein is CASSTLRQNNYGYTF.

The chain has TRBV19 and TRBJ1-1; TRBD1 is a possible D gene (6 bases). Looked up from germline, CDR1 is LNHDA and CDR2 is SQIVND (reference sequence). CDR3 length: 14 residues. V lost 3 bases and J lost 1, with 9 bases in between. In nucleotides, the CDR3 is TGTGCCAGTAGTATCTGGGACAAGAACACTGAAGCTTTCTTT. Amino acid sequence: CASSIWDKNTEAFF.

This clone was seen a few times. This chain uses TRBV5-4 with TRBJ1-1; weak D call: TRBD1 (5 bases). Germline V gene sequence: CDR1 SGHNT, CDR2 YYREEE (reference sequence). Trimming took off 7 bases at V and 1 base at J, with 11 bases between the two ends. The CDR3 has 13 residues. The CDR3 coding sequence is TGTGCCAGCCACGATGGGACGAACACTGAAGCTTTCTTT. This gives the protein CASHDGTNTEAFF.

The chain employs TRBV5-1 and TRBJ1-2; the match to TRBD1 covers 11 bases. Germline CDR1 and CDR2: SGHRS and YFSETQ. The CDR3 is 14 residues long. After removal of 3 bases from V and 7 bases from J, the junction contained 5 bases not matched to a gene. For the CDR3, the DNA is TGCGCCAGCAGCTATGGACAGGGGGCGGGTGGCTACACCTTC. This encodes CASSYGQGAGGYTF.